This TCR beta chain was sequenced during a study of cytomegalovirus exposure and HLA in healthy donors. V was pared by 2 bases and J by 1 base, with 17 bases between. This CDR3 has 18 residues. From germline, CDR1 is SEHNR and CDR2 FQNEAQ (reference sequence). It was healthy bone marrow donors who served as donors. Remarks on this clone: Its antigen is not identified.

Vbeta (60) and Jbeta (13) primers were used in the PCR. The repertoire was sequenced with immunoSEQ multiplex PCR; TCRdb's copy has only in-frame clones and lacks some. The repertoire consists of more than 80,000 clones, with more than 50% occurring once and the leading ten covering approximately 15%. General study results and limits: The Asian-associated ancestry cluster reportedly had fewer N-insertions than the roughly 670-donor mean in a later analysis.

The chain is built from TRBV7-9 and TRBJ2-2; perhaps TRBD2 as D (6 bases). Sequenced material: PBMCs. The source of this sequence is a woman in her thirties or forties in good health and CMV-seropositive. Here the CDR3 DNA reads TGTGCCAGCAGCTTATTTCGGACTACCCCACTGAACACCGGGGAGCTGTTTTTT. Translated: CASSLFRTTPLNTGELFF.